The next 14 T cell receptor beta chains were all read from a single sample in a study of a mutant IDH1 vaccine in newly diagnosed glioma (dated by TCRdb to 2020 to 2023). No antigens are known for them. Library construction relied on the immunoSEQ multiplex PCR assay. The table comes from immuneACCESS by way of TCRdb, which keeps in-frame sequences with V and J called. Part of the clones is missing from these tables; in studies checked, under half for an unresolved V gene and the rest for unknown reasons. In all, the sample holds approximately 50,000 clones, and 76% of those were seen once. The leading ten clones occupy roughly 5% of the sample. The sample's time point, from its label and the paper: week 47, end of study. Each vaccine dose was 300 ug of a 20-mer mutant IDH1 peptide in Montanide, given subcutaneously with topical imiquimod. This material consisted of PBMCs, taken from a glioma patient whose treatment included an IDH1 peptide vaccine. Every receptor here comes from a woman in her thirties or forties with glioma. Some clones in this sample may be carry-over from other donors' samples.

The chain recombines TRBV6-6 with TRBJ2-7; TRBD2 is a possible D gene (6 bases). Germline V gene sequence: CDR1 MNHNY, CDR2 SVGAGI (reference sequence). The CDR3 consists of 14 residues. The ends were cut back, 4 bases at V and 2 bases at J, with 12 bases in the middle. In nucleotides, the CDR3 is TGTGCCAGCAGTTGGGACTTACCTACCTACGAGCAGTACTTC. It is translated as CASSWDLPTYEQYF.

CDR3 DNA: TGTGCCAGCAGTTTAGGGACTAGAGGTGGGGCCAACGTCCTGACTTTC. This encodes CASSLGTRGGANVLTF. This sequence joins TRBV27 and TRBJ2-6; 8 nucleotides agree with TRBD2. This CDR3 has 16 amino acids. V lost 2 bases, J lost 3 bases, and 3 bases stayed unmatched. The germline CDR1 and CDR2 sequences are MNHEY and SMNVEV (reference sequence). Supplemented by reference TRBV27 and TRBJ2-6, the full variable domain reads EAQVTQNPRYLITVTGKKLTVTCSQNMNHEYMSWYRQDPGLGLRQIYYSMNVEVTDKGDVPEGYKVSRKEKRNFPLILESPSPNQTSLYFCASSLGTRGGANVLTFGAGSRLTVL.

The rearrangement joins TRBV5-1 to TRBJ1-2, with D hard to call. CDR3 length: 14 amino acids. CDR1 is SGHRS, CDR2 YFSETQ, per germline. Trimming pared 0 bases from V and 0 bases from J, leaving 6 bases between. CDR3 nucleotides: TGCGCCAGCAGCTTGGGCACATCTAACTATGGCTACACCTTC. It encodes CASSLGTSNYGYTF. Drawing the rest from reference TRBV5-1 and TRBJ1-2, the complete variable domain is KAGVTQTPRYLIKTRGQQVTLSCSPISGHRSVSWYQQTPGQGLQFLFEYFSETQRNKGNFPGRFSGRQFSNSRSEMNVSTLELGDSALYLCASSLGTSNYGYTFGSGTRLTVV.

This clone was seen once. The rearrangement uses TRBV5-4 and TRBJ1-2, with no clear D. Between the trimmed V and J ends, which lost 4 bases and 3 bases, there was a span of 16 bases. The CDR3 runs 15 residues. CDR1 is SGHNT, CDR2 YYREEE, per germline (reference sequence). CDR3: CASSLPTGGYYGYTF. The CDR3, as DNA: TGTGCCAGCAGCCTGCCGACGGGAGGTTACTATGGCTACACCTTC.

This sequence joins TRBV30 and TRBJ1-2, with unresolved D. Germline V gene lookup returns CDR1 GTSNPN and CDR2 SVGIG (reference sequence). The CDR3 is 11 residues long. Trimming removed 5 bases at V and 8 bases at J, with 12 bases between. DNA for the CDR3: TGTGCCTGGGGAGAGGGAACGGGCTACACCTTC. Its protein is CAWGEGTGYTF.

For the CDR3, the DNA is TGTGCCAGCAGTGAAGGCCTAGCGGGCAGTGAGCAGTACTTC. The encoded protein is CASSEGLAGSEQYF. The chain links TRBV2 to TRBJ2-7, with TRBD2 matching 8 bases. The length of the CDR3 is 14 residues. J gave up 7 bases and V 1 base, and 6 bases lay outside the gene matches. The germline V gene encodes CDR1 SNHLY and CDR2 FYNNEI.

V and J are TRBV6-6 and TRBJ2-1; maybe TRBD1 (6 bases). V lost 2 bases and J lost 6, with 17 bases in between. The CDR3 consists of 16 residues. Germline V gene lookup returns CDR1 MNHNY and CDR2 SVGAGI (reference sequence). CDR3 amino acids: CASSYRTVLSPNEQFF. CDR3 coding DNA: TGTGCCAGCAGTTACCGGACAGTCCTTTCCCCCAATGAGCAGTTCTTC.

This clone turned up a few times. This chain joins TRBV9 and TRBJ2-6; no definite D call. Trimming removed 0 bases at V and 3 bases at J, with 16 bases between. The CDR3 loop spans 18 amino acids. Germline CDR1 SGDLS, CDR2 YYNGEE. Written as DNA, the CDR3 is TGTGCCAGCAGCGTAGCCGGGTCAGGCGCCAATGGGGCCAACGTCCTGACTTTC. It yields the protein CASSVAGSGANGANVLTF.

This clone was counted once. The chain combines TRBV10-2 with TRBJ1-5; D is unresolved. Germline CDR1 and CDR2: WSHSY and SAAADI. The V end lost 3 bases, the J end lost 7 bases, and 10 bases lay between the germline ends. CDR3 length: 13 amino acids. This CDR3 reads CASSDPQQQPQHF. The CDR3 DNA reads TGCGCCAGCAGTGACCCTCAGCAACAGCCCCAGCATTTT.

CDR3 amino acids: CASSLDEDRYF. In DNA form, the CDR3 reads TGTGCCAGCAGCTTGGATGAGGATCGGTATTTT. The chain joins TRBV5-4 to TRBJ2-3, with unresolved D. Trimming pared 0 bases from V and 14 bases from J, leaving 10 bases between. This CDR3 has 11 residues. Per germline, CDR1 SGHNT and CDR2 YYREEE (reference sequence). Full variable domain (missing parts from reference TRBV5-4 and TRBJ2-3): ETGVTQSPTHLIKTRGQQVTLRCSSQSGHNTVSWYQQALGQGPQFIFQYYREEENGRGNFPPRFSGLQFPNYSSELNVNALELDDSALYLCASSLDEDRYFGPGTRLTVL.

This chain links TRBV9 with TRBJ1-3, with unresolved D. CDR3 length equals 15 residues. Germline V gives CDR1 SGDLS, CDR2 YYNGEE. V lost 0 bases and J lost 4, with 11 bases in between. The CDR3 DNA reads as TGTGCCAGCAGCGTAGAGAAAGGGTCGGGAAACACCATATATTTT. It specifies CASSVEKGSGNTIYF.

The rearrangement links TRBV10-2 to TRBJ2-7; D tentatively fits TRBD1 or TRBD2 (5 bases each). In germline, CDR1 is WSHSY, CDR2 SAAADI. The V and J ends lost 3 bases and 3 bases respectively, with 12 bases between them. This CDR3 region has 14 residues. The DNA of the CDR3 is TGCGCCAGCAGTGACTCGGGACCGATCTACGAGCAGTACTTC. Protein product: CASSDSGPIYEQYF.

The chain has TRBV29-1 and TRBJ2-5, with D perhaps assigned TRBD1 or TRBD2 (6 bases each). V was trimmed by 7 bases and J by 4 bases, leaving 13 bases between them. Germline-derived CDR1 and CDR2 are SQVTM and ANQGSEA. The CDR3 has 12 amino acids. CDR3 nucleotides: TGCAGCGCTGGTGGGGGGCCAGAGACCCAGTACTTC. Its protein is CSAGGGPETQYF.

The sample holds a few counts of this clone. J is TRBJ1-5 and V is TRBV6-1; maybe TRBD1 (5 bases). CDR1 is MNHNS, CDR2 SASEGT, per germline. This CDR3 is 13 amino acids long. The ends were cut back, 6 bases at V and 7 bases at J, with 13 bases in the middle. CDR3 protein: CASSSTVGQPQHF. CDR3 DNA sequence: TGTGCCAGCAGCTCGACAGTGGGACAGCCCCAGCATTTT.